This T cell receptor beta chain derives from a study of shared clonotypes between healthy human individuals (dated by TCRdb to about 2020). With respect to the entire study: The cohort comprised a couple of women and three men aged 18 to 49 years. For each donor, CD4 naive and CD4 memory were each given three plates, CD8 naive was given two plates, and CD8 memory was given one plate. To estimate repertoire size and how much clonotype sharing occurs between individuals, the study deeply sequenced the blood TCR repertoires of five healthy adults. Different laboratories and diverse techniques were used to prepare libraries and sequence TCR repertoires, to increase sequencing depth and limit assay-specific biases. Leukapheresis yielded between about 0.8 and 8.9 billion PBMCs per donor. The study at large found these results: Estimated clonotype richness was generally larger for naive than for memory subsets. The small number of donors limited the genetic and exposure-history diversity represented. Sampling was restricted to blood, and TCR repertoires in tissues likely differ from the TCR repertoires found in blood. Even with the large sequencing depth, rarefaction of the sorted-subset datasets indicated that sequencing was incomplete. Pairwise subsampling indicated that sequencing depth was expected to affect the degree of clonotype sharing among donors. Clonotypes shared by all four sorted-subset donors showed higher generation probabilities than non-shared clonotypes. Across a few donors, about 4.5% of naive CD4, roughly 3.3% of naive CD8, around 2.1% of memory CD4, and about 0.44% of memory CD8 clonotypes were shared.

The CDR3 starts with the cysteine, ends with the phenylalanine, and has 15 residues. The DNA shown is the 45-base CDR3, in frame from base 1. The junction carries 17 bases between V and J, which are trimmed by 1 base and 6 bases respectively. The CDR1 and CDR2 encoded by the germline V gene (reference sequence) are SGHNT and YYREEE. The donors were healthy, HIV-negative adults with no recently reported acute infections or vaccinations. All donors were Caucasian adults living in Nashville, Tennessee, USA. CD4+ T cells were enriched by magnetic negative selection, after which naive cells were positively selected on CD45RA and the negative fraction was taken as the memory subset. After blood collection by leukapheresis, PBMCs were isolated using Ficoll-Histopaque density gradient centrifugation and then cryopreserved in the vapor phase of liquid nitrogen. Analytical flow cytometry was used to check the purity and quantity of each magnetically sorted T cell population. Each sorted fraction had its genomic DNA isolated and then quantified by UV absorbance on a Nanodrop 2000c.

TCR CDR3 regions were amplified from genomic DNA by multiplex PCR using the deep immunoSEQ assay. For each cell subset, the extracted genomic DNA was distributed evenly across all wells of several immunoSEQ 96-well plates, and each plate served as one replicate. Each replicate PCR for sorted subsets received roughly 0.2 ug genomic DNA, equal to roughly 30,000 T cell genomes. The purified libraries were quantified using a Qubit 3.0 fluorometer, sized with a Bioanalyzer 2100, and then quantified again using the KAPA Library Quantification kit. A separate single-read 150-cycle Illumina NextSeq 550 flow cell was used to sequence each immunoSEQ 96-well plate. From the authors' description of their analysis: The immunoSEQ output contained only junctional sequences without quality scores, so filtering could not match that applied to full-length reads. Sequences were annotated with PyIR, a Python wrapper for IgBLAST v1.9, using IMGT germline references to assign V/J genes and CDR3. Reads were removed for weak V/J assignments (E-value above 1e-6), missing CDR3, stop codons, out-of-frame junctions, or ambiguous translated residues. V3J clonotypes were defined as sequences sharing an identical inferred V gene, J gene, and CDR3 amino acid sequence. To compute the percentage overlap between repertoires, the number of shared unique clonotypes was divided by the size of the smaller repertoire. RTK rarefaction, the Chao1 estimator, and Recon v2.1 estimates of unobserved clonotypes were used to assess repertoire richness. OLGA was used to compute generation probabilities for all TCRbeta clonotypes that the gDNA method yielded from a few donors. TCRdb obtained this table from immuneACCESS and retained in-frame rearrangements with V and J assigned. These tables miss some clones; where compared with another copy, unresolved V genes account for less than half of the shortfall, and the remainder is unexplained. That table is the source of V, J and clone size, and D and trimming were worked out from the DNA. A total of over a million clones appear in this sample, 98% of them only once. The ten most abundant clones make up about 0.42% of the sample.

Note on this clone: Its specific antigen is unknown. Base qualities are missing; no much larger clone stands one base away.

The sequenced material came from naive CD4+ T cells sorted from blood. Taken with the paper, the label for cell subset or site translates to: CD45RA+ positively selected. This sequence was found in a man aged 30-40 years in good health. The chain is assembled from TRBV5-4 and TRBJ2-7, with a weak D call of TRBD1 (6 bases match). The bases are TGTGCCAGCAGCTTGTTCGGCAGGGGCCAGCGCGAGCAGTACTTC. Protein translation: CASSLFGRGQREQYF.